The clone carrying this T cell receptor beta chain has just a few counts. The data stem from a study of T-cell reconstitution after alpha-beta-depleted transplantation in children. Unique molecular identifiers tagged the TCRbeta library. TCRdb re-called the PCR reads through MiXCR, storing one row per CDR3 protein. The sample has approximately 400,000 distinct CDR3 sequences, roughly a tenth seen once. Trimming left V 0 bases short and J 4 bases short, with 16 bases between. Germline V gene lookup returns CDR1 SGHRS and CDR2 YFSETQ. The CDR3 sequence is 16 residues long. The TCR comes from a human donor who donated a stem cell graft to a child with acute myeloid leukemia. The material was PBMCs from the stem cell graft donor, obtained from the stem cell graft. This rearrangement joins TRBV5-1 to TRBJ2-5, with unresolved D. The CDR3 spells CASSLGSSVLGETQYF. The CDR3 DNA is TGCGCCAGCAGCTTGGGTTCCTCGGTACTTGGAGAGACCCAGTACTTC.